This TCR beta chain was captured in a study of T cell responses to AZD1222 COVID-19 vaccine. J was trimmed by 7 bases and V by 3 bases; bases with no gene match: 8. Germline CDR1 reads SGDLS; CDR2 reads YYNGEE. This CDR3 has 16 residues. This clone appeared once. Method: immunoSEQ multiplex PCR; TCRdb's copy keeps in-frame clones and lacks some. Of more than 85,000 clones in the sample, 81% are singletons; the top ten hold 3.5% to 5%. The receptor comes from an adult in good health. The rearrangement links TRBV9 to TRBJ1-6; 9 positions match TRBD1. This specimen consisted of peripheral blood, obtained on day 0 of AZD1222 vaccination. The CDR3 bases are TGTGCCAGCAGCGCCGCCGGGACAGGGCACAATTCACCCCTCCACTTT. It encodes CASSAAGTGHNSPLHF.